These T cell receptor beta chains were read from a single sample in a study of metastatic and nonmetastatic thyroid tumors. Using MiXCR, TCRdb re-called clones from the PCR reads. The sample has tens of thousands of clones, about 31% seen once; the top ten hold 6% to 8.5%. The sequencing sample was made of blood. The receptors here all came from a female donor with papillary thyroid cancer or a benign thyroid nodule (not recorded which). Some clones in this sample may be carry-over from other donors' samples. The CDR3 runs from the conserved cysteine through the conserved F or W. The D gene is left open where the match is weak. The size of a clone is reported for some rows only, either as once, few or many, or as a class for expanded clones.

cdr3_aa	cdr3_nt	d_call	cdr3_length	clone_size	j_call	v_call
CASSGTSGGYNEQFF	TGTGCCAGCAGTGGAACTAGCGGGGGGTACAATGAGCAGTTCTTC	TRBD2	15	many	TRBJ2-1	TRBV6-4
CASRVWSNQPQHF	TGTGCCAGCAGGGTGTGGAGCAATCAGCCCCAGCATTTT	-	13	-	TRBJ1-5	TRBV2
CASSLASVTSNTGELFF	TGCGCCAGCAGCTTGGCGTCGGTCACCTCGAACACCGGGGAGCTGTTTTTT	-	17	-	TRBJ2-2	TRBV5-1
CASTHSRARGGELFF	TGTGCCAGCACCCACTCGAGGGCGCGGGGCGGGGAGCTGTTTTTT	-	15	-	TRBJ2-2	TRBV6-6
CAWSLHGVTQYF	TGTGCCTGGAGCCTCCATGGAGTTACGCAGTATTTT	-	12	-	TRBJ2-3	TRBV30
CASSLNRAGNSPLHF	TGTGCCAGCAGCTTAAACAGGGCTGGAAATTCACCCCTCCACTTT	-	15	once	TRBJ1-6	TRBV7-9
CASSGGRAGYNEQFF	TGTGCCAGCAGCGGCGGGAGGGCTGGATACAATGAGCAGTTCTTC	TRBD2	15	many	TRBJ2-1	TRBV9
CASSQVFGQPQHF	TGTGCCAGCAGTCAGGTTTTTGGGCAGCCCCAGCATTTT	-	13	many	TRBJ1-5	TRBV25-1
CASSLWTGGNTEAFF	TGTGCCAGCAGCTTATGGACAGGGGGCAACACTGAAGCTTTCTTT	TRBD1	15	-	TRBJ1-1	TRBV11-3
CASNQRQPTGELFF	TGTGCCAGCAACCAGAGACAGCCAACCGGGGAGCTGTTTTTT	-	14	-	TRBJ2-2	TRBV6-1
CASRASRGIGIQYF	TGTGCCAGCCGGGCCAGCCGGGGAATAGGCATTCAGTACTTC	-	14	many	TRBJ2-4	TRBV28
CASSLQGRRYGYTF	TGTGCAAGCAGTTTGCAGGGGCGTAGGTATGGCTACACATTC	-	14	few	TRBJ1-2	TRBV12-3/TRBV12-4
CASSGEAGVGYNEQFF	TGCGCCAGCAGCGGGGAAGCGGGAGTCGGATACAATGAGCAGTTCTTC	TRBD2	16	-	TRBJ2-1	TRBV5-1
CSARRADQPQHF	TGCAGTGCTAGGCGGGCCGATCAGCCCCAGCATTTT	-	12	once	TRBJ1-5	TRBV20-1
CASSRDRGYQPQHF	TGTGCCAGTAGTCGGGACAGGGGTTATCAGCCCCAGCATTTT	TRBD1	14	few	TRBJ1-5	TRBV19
CASSPGDTYNEQFF	TGCGCCAGCAGCCCAGGGGACACCTACAATGAGCAGTTCTTC	-	14	-	TRBJ2-1	TRBV5-1
CASSSGRAYEQYF	TGCGCCAGCTCTAGCGGGAGGGCCTACGAGCAGTACTTC	TRBD2	13	-	TRBJ2-7	TRBV5-1
CASSYSGQGNQPQHF	TGTGCCAGCAGTTACTCGGGGCAGGGAAATCAGCCCCAGCATTTT	-	15	medium-sized	TRBJ1-5	TRBV6-6
CASSNPKNTEAFF	TGCGCCAGCAGCAACCCAAAGAACACTGAAGCTTTCTTT	-	13	once	TRBJ1-1	TRBV5-1
CASSHPTRGRHGAQYF	TGCGCCAGCAGCCACCCGACACGGGGGCGTCATGGGGCGCAGTATTTT	-	16	-	TRBJ2-3	TRBV4-1
CSARDHGGSGANVLTF	TGCAGTGCTAGAGATCACGGGGGCTCTGGGGCCAACGTCCTGACTTTC	-	16	-	TRBJ2-6	TRBV20-1
CASSPAGHEQYF	TGTGCCAGCTCACCAGCAGGTCACGAGCAGTACTTC	-	12	medium-sized	TRBJ2-7	TRBV18
CASSPPGREQYF	TGTGCCAGCAGCCCGCCGGGGCGTGAGCAGTACTTC	-	12	medium-sized	TRBJ2-7	TRBV7-2
CASRSLYEHYF	TGCGCCAGCCGGTCTCTTTACGAGCACTACTTC	-	11	few	TRBJ2-7	TRBV10-1
CASSQAPQGAPYEQYF	TGCGCCAGCAGCCAAGCCCCCCAGGGGGCCCCCTACGAGCAGTACTTC	TRBD1	16	-	TRBJ2-7	TRBV4-1
CASSLTALNTEAFF	TGTGCCAGCAGTTTAACAGCGCTGAACACTGAAGCTTTCTTT	-	14	many	TRBJ1-1	TRBV27
CASRPQGAGLNTGELFF	TGTGCCAGCAGACCCCAGGGTGCCGGGCTGAACACCGGCGAGCTGTTTTTT	-	17	-	TRBJ2-2	TRBV6-1
CSARDYEYGYTF	TGCAGTGCTAGAGATTATGAATATGGCTACACCTTC	-	12	-	TRBJ1-2	TRBV20-1
CSAGQGQLTFYGYTF	TGCAGTGCTGGCCAAGGGCAACTGACTTTCTATGGCTACACCTTC	-	15	medium-sized	TRBJ1-2	TRBV20-1
CASSLAMGTYGYTF	TGTGCCAGCAGTTTAGCGATGGGGACTTATGGCTACACCTTC	-	14	few	TRBJ1-2	TRBV12-3/TRBV12-4
CASSRDISYEQYF	TGTGCCAGCAGTCGGGACATTTCCTACGAGCAGTACTTC	-	13	medium-sized	TRBJ2-7	TRBV6-1
CASSLGRGTDTQYF	TGTGCCAGCAGCTTGGGTAGGGGCACAGATACGCAGTATTTT	-	14	many	TRBJ2-3	TRBV7-9
CASGAGTLHF	TGTGCCAGCGGGGCGGGGACCCTCCACTTT	-	10	few	TRBJ1-6	TRBV28
CASSPTLGQGAAYEQYF	TGTGCCAGCAGTCCCACCCTCGGACAGGGGGCAGCTTACGAGCAGTACTTC	TRBD1	17	few	TRBJ2-7	TRBV28
CASMLGSGNQPQHF	TGTGCCAGCATGCTCGGGTCAGGCAATCAGCCCCAGCATTTT	-	14	-	TRBJ1-5	TRBV6-1
CASSLNRAADTQYF	TGTGCCAGCAGCTTAAATAGGGCGGCGGATACGCAGTATTTT	-	14	-	TRBJ2-3	TRBV7-3
CASSQVIGELFF	TGCGCCAGCAGCCAGGTCATCGGGGAGCTGTTTTTT	-	12	medium-sized	TRBJ2-2	TRBV4-1
CASSAGEADTQYF	TGTGCCAGCAGTGCGGGAGAGGCAGATACGCAGTATTTT	-	13	many	TRBJ2-3	TRBV6-4
CASSVVNTEAFF	TGTGCCAGCAGTGTCGTGAACACTGAAGCTTTCTTT	-	12	many	TRBJ1-1	TRBV2
CASSLEMGSAEAFF	TGTGCCAGCAGTTTAGAGATGGGGAGCGCTGAAGCTTTCTTT	-	14	few	TRBJ1-1	TRBV12-3/TRBV12-4
CASRGWGDRLSGELFF	TGTGCCAGCAGGGGATGGGGGGACAGGCTATCAGGGGAGCTGTTTTTT	TRBD1	16	few	TRBJ2-2	TRBV6-1
CASSVVGQSNSPLHF	TGTGCCAGCAGCGTCGTGGGACAGTCGAATTCACCCCTCCACTTT	TRBD1	15	-	TRBJ1-6	TRBV9
CASSVTGNEQYF	TGCGCCAGCAGTGTTACAGGGAACGAGCAGTACTTC	-	12	medium-sized	TRBJ2-7	TRBV10-2
CASSLGDPNSPLHF	TGTGCCAGCAGCTTAGGGGACCCGAATTCACCCCTCCACTTT	-	14	-	TRBJ1-6	TRBV11-2
CASSFGLAGFTDTQYF	TGCGCCAGCAGCTTTGGACTAGCGGGATTCACAGATACGCAGTATTTT	TRBD2	16	-	TRBJ2-3	TRBV4-1
CASSSLTSGSYNEQFF	TGTGCCAGCAGCTCTTTGACTAGCGGGTCCTACAATGAGCAGTTCTTC	TRBD2	16	many	TRBJ2-1	TRBV11-2
CASSSMGGETQYF	TGTGCCAGCAGCTCTATGGGAGGGGAGACCCAGTACTTC	TRBD2	13	many	TRBJ2-5	TRBV7-3
CSARDTTGLGSEQFF	TGCAGTGCTAGAGATACGACAGGGCTGGGAAGTGAGCAGTTCTTC	TRBD1	15	few	TRBJ2-1	TRBV20-1
CASSLRGQGDTEAFF	TGTGCCAGCAGCCTTCGGGGACAAGGGGACACTGAAGCTTTCTTT	-	15	many	TRBJ1-1	TRBV7-9
CASSQASIGGSGNTIYF	TGCGCCAGCAGCCAGGCTTCTATAGGGGGCTCGGGAAACACCATATATTTT	TRBD1	17	many	TRBJ1-3	TRBV5-1
CAWSVSSKAFF	TGTGCCTGGAGCGTATCCTCAAAAGCTTTCTTT	-	11	-	TRBJ1-1	TRBV30
CASRGPPTPSYEQYF	TGTGCCAGCAGGGGACCTCCAACCCCCTCCTACGAGCAGTACTTC	-	15	-	TRBJ2-7	TRBV7-2